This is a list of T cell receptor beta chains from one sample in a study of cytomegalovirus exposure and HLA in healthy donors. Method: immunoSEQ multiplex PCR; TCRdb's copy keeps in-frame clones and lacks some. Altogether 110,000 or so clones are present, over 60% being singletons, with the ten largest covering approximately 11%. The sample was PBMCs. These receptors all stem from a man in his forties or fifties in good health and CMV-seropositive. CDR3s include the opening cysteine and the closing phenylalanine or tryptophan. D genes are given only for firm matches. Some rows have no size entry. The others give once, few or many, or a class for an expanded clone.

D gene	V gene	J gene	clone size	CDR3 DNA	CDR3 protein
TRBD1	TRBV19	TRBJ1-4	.	TGTGCCAGTAGTATCCGGACAGGGTTTGAAAAACTGTTTTTT	CASSIRTGFEKLFF
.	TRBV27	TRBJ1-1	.	TGTGCCAGCAGTTTTCGGACAGACATGAACACTGAAGCTTTCTTT	CASSFRTDMNTEAFF
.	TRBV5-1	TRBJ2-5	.	TGCGCCAGCAGCCCCCTGGGGCCGGAGACCCAGTACTTC	CASSPLGPETQYF
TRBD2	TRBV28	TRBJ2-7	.	TGTGCCAGTACCAAGGGCGGGGGGGCCTACGAGCAGTACTTC	CASTKGGGAYEQYF
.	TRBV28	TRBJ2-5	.	TGTGCCAGCAGGACTAGAAGGGGACAAGAGACCCAGTACTTC	CASRTRRGQETQYF
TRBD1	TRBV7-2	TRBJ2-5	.	TGTGCCAGCAGCTTACCCTTGACAGGGGGCGTTGAGACCCAGTACTTC	CASSLPLTGGVETQYF
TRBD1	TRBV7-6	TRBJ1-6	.	TGTGCCAGCAGCTTAGCGATGATCAGCGGACAGGGTTATTCACCCCTCCACTTT	CASSLAMISGQGYSPLHF
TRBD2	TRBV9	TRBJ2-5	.	TGTGCCAGCAGCGCGGGACTAGCGGCAGGGGGGTACCAAGAGACCCAGTACTTC	CASSAGLAAGGYQETQYF
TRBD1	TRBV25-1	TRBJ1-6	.	TGTGCCAGCAGTGAACTGGACAGGGATAATTCACCCCTCCACTTT	CASSELDRDNSPLHF
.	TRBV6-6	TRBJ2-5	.	TGTGCCAATGCCCGGTCTTTTGTAGTTCGGGGGGAGACCCAGTACTTC	CANARSFVVRGETQYF
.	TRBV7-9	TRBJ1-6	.	TGTGCCAGCGCGTGGTCGGATTCACCCCTCCACTTT	CASAWSDSPLHF
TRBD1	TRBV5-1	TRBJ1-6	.	TGCGCCAGCAGCTCGGAGTCAGGGGGCTTCGGTTCACCCCTCCACTTT	CASSSESGGFGSPLHF
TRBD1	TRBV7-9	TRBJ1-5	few	TGTGCCAGCAGCCTATGGACAGGGGAGGTGAATCAGCCCCAGCATTTT	CASSLWTGEVNQPQHF
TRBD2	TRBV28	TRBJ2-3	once	TGTGCCAGCAGTCCCGGCGGGGGAGCGGGGGCCACAGATACGCAGTATTTT	CASSPGGGAGATDTQYF
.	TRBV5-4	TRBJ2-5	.	TGTGCCAGCAGCTTGGGAGGGCAAGAGACCCAGTACTTC	CASSLGGQETQYF
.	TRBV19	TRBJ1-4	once	TGTGCCAGTAGTCCCGGTGGGGCGAGCGAAAAACTGTTTTTT	CASSPGGASEKLFF
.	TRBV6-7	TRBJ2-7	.	TGTGCCAGCAGTTACTCAGAAGATGACAGACTCTACGAGCAGTACTTC	CASSYSEDDRLYEQYF
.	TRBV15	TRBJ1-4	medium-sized	TGTGCCCCCCCCAAAGAAAAACTGTTTTTT	CAPPKEKLFF
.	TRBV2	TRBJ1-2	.	TGTGCCAGCAGTATGGGAGTAAGTGGCTACACCTTC	CASSMGVSGYTF
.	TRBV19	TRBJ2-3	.	TGTGCCAGTAGTTCCTACAGGGTGGGGACAGATACGCAGTATTTT	CASSSYRVGTDTQYF
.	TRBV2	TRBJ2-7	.	TGTGCCAGCATCGGGCAGGGGTACCTTTACGAGCAGTACTTC	CASIGQGYLYEQYF
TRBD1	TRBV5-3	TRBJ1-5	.	TGTGCCAGAAGCACCCTCCGGGACAGGGGGAATCAGCCCCAGCATTTT	CARSTLRDRGNQPQHF
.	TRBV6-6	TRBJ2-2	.	TGTGCCAGCAGTACCAGGGCCGGGGAGCTGTTTTTT	CASSTRAGELFF
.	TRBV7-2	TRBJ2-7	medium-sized	TGTGCCAGCAGCTCCACAGGGCACGAGCAGTACTTC	CASSSTGHEQYF
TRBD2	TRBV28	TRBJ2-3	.	TGTGCCAGCAGTTTTGGCGGGGGGGCCTCAGATACGCAGTATTTT	CASSFGGGASDTQYF
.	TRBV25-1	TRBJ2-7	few	TGTGCCAGCAGTGACCCGGGGAGGGGGTTGAGATACGAGCAGTACTTC	CASSDPGRGLRYEQYF
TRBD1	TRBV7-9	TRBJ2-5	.	TGTGCCAGCGGGGGACAGGGTGATGAGACCCAGTACTTC	CASGGQGDETQYF
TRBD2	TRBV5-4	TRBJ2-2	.	TGTGCCAGCTCCGGGACTAGCGGGGGTTGGATGTCCGGGGAGCTGTTTTTT	CASSGTSGGWMSGELFF
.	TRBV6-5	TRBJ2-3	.	TGTGCCAGCAGTTATGCGGGGAACACAGATACGCAGTATTTT	CASSYAGNTDTQYF
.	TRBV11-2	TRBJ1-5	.	TGTGCCAGCAGCTTAGCAAATCAGCCCCAGCATTTT	CASSLANQPQHF
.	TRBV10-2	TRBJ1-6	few	TGCGCCAGCAGTAATCCACAGGGTATCAGTTCACCCCTCCACTTT	CASSNPQGISSPLHF
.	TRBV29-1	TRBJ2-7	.	TGCAGCGTTCAACAGGACTACGAGCAGTACTTC	CSVQQDYEQYF
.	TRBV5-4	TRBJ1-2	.	TGTGCCAGCAGCTTTGGGAGCCACCCCCAGTTC	CASSFGSHPQF
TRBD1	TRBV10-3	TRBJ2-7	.	TGTGCCATCCTCACCGGGACAGGGGGTGGCGAGCAGTACTTC	CAILTGTGGGEQYF
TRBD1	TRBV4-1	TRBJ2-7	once	TGCGCCAGCAGCCAAGCCCCGGGACAGGGACGAATCTACGAGCAGTACTTC	CASSQAPGQGRIYEQYF
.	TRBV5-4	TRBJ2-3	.	TGTGCCAGCAGCCCCCAGCTAGAGGATACGCAGTATTTT	CASSPQLEDTQYF
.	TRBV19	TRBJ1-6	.	TGTGCCAGTAGTATTAAGGAGGGAAGGGGTTCACCCCTCCACTTT	CASSIKEGRGSPLHF
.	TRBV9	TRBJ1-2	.	TGTGCCAGCAGCGAAGAACAGGGTTGGGTTGGCTACACCTTC	CASSEEQGWVGYTF
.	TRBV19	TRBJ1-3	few	TGTGCCAGTATCCCCCACAGCTCTGGAAACACCATATATTTT	CASIPHSSGNTIYF
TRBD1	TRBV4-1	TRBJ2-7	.	TGCGCCAGCAGCCATGGACAGGGGCCATCCTACGAGCAGTACTTC	CASSHGQGPSYEQYF
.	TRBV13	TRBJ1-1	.	TGTGCCAGTCTTGGACAGCCGAACACTGAAGCTTTCTTT	CASLGQPNTEAFF
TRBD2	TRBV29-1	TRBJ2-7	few	TGCAGCGTTGAGTCGACTAGCAACTACGAGCAGTACTTC	CSVESTSNYEQYF
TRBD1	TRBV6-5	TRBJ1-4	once	TGTGCCAGCAGTTACTCGCCAGGGGGTAATGAAAAACTGTTTTTT	CASSYSPGGNEKLFF
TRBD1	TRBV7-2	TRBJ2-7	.	TGTGCCAGCAGCGGGACAGGTATCGACGAGCAGTACTTC	CASSGTGIDEQYF
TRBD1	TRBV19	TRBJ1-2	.	TGTGCCAGTAGTGGACAGGGCCACCGAACTAACTATGGCTACACCTTC	CASSGQGHRTNYGYTF
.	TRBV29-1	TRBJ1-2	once	TGCAGCGTTGAAGTGAACAGGGTCGGCGGCTACACCTTC	CSVEVNRVGGYTF
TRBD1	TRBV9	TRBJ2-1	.	TGTGCCAGCAGCGCTAGACAGGGAACCTACAATGAGCAGTTCTTC	CASSARQGTYNEQFF
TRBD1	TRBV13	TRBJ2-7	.	TGTGCCAGCAGCCACCTCCAGGGGGTAATCTACGAGCAGTACTTC	CASSHLQGVIYEQYF
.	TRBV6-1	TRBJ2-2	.	TGTGCCAGCATGCGTCGGTTCGGGGAGCTGTTTTTT	CASMRRFGELFF
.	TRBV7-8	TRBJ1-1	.	TGTGCCAGCAGCTCCCTACACTCGGGGGGAGCTGAAGCTTTCTTT	CASSSLHSGGAEAFF
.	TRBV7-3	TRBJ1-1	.	TGTGCCAGCAGCATCTCGGTGAACACTGAAGCTTTCTTT	CASSISVNTEAFF
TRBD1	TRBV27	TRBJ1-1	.	TGTGCCAGCAGTTCACCTAGGGGGCAAGGGACTGAAGCTTTCTTT	CASSSPRGQGTEAFF
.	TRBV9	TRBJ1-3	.	TGTGCCAGCAGCGTAGCTACCTCCGGTCGGGCTGGAAACACCATATATTTT	CASSVATSGRAGNTIYF
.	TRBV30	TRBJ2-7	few	TGTGCCTGGAGACCCCCCGGGAATTCCTACGAGCAGTACTTC	CAWRPPGNSYEQYF
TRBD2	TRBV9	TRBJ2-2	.	TGTGCCAGCAGCGTAGGACTAGCGGGGGCTCGAGGCGGGGAGCTGTTTTTT	CASSVGLAGARGGELFF
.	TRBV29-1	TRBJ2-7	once	TGCAGCGTTGTAGGCGGATCCTACGAGCAGTACTTC	CSVVGGSYEQYF
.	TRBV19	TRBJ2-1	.	TGTGCCAGTAGTACCTCCCTAAGCGTTGGCTTGTTGGAGCAGTTCTTC	CASSTSLSVGLLEQFF
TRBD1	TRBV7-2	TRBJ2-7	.	TGTGCCAGCAGCCTCCAAGGGGGCGCGTCCTACGAGCAGTACTTC	CASSLQGGASYEQYF
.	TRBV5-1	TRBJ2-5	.	TGCGCCAGCAGCTTGGTCCCTGGGGGCGAAATTGGGGAGACCCAGTACTTC	CASSLVPGGEIGETQYF
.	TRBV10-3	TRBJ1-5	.	TGTGCCATCAGTGACCTAAATCAGCCCCAGCATTTT	CAISDLNQPQHF